The present T cell receptor beta chain was sequenced within a study of vaccination effects on CD4 cells after COVID-19. There are many counts of this clone. The antigen is undetermined. Clones were sequenced by immunoSEQ multiplex PCR, and TCRdb holds only the in-frame ones, with some missing. This table holds about 41,000 clones, 70% found once. Sequencing in the ViraFEST assay came after antigen-specific CD4+ T cells had been expanded with viral peptide pools, which were used to stimulate PBMC. Subsequent to less than 13 days of culture, CD4+ T cells were isolated. Prior SARS-CoV-2 infection was absent in the vaccine recipients, as shown by negative nucleocapsid antibodies. Cultivation was performed at approximately 2.1 million PBMC per well with around 10 IU/ml IL-2 and roughly 9.3 ug/ml peptides added. The authors exchanged half the medium for IL-2 medium on days 3 and 7. Specimen: CD4+ T cells from PBMCs cultured with HCoV-OC43 spike peptides, collected before COVID-19 vaccination. Subset noted: HCoV-OC43 spike overlapping peptide pool stimulation. This TCR was recovered from a human donor who received a COVID-19 vaccine.

CDR3 loop: CASSYVVGQGYTF. The CDR3 coding sequence is TGTGCCAGCAGTTACGTAGTAGGGCAAGGCTACACCTTC. The chain employs TRBV6-5 and TRBJ1-2; D is ambiguous. Germline CDR1 and CDR2: MNHEY and SVGAGI. This CDR3 region has 13 residues. V gave up 2 bases and J gave up 8 bases, with 12 bases separating them.